Listed here are 26 T cell receptor beta chains from one sample, sequenced in a study of T cells in Graves' hyperthyroidism and ophthalmopathy. Researchers took RNA transcripts and amplified the TCR beta CDR3 regions from them. HTBI primers were the set used in a first-round RT-PCR of the TCR CDR3. TCRdb redid the calling of the multiplex PCR reads with MiXCR, one entry per CDR3 protein. The profile covers 350,000 to 450,000 distinct CDR3 sequences, with 17% appearing a single time and about a third taken by the ten largest. Sequenced: blood. These TCRs come from a woman aged 30 to 39 with Graves' hyperthyroidism that later progressed to Graves' ophthalmopathy.

The chain employs TRBV5-6 and TRBJ1-2; D might be TRBD1 (5 bases). V lost 0 bases, J lost 8 bases, and 14 bases lay in between. The CDR3 spans 14 residues. Germline lookup yields CDR1 SGHDT and CDR2 YYEEEE. The CDR3 DNA follows: TGTGCCAGCAGCTTGGGGCAGGGAGGAGACGGCTACACCTTC. As protein: CASSLGQGGDGYTF. Full variable domain (remainder filled in from reference TRBV5-6 and TRBJ1-2): DAGVTQSPTHLIKTRGQQVTLRCSPKSGHDTVSWYQQALGQGPQFIFQYYEEEERQRGNFPDRFSGHQFPNYSSELNVNALLLGDSALYLCASSLGQGGDGYTFGSGTRLTVV.

In this sample, this clonotype turned up many times. The chain combines TRBV28 with TRBJ2-5; either TRBD1 or TRBD2 may supply D (5 bases each). CDR1 is MDHEN, CDR2 SYDVKM, per germline. The CDR3 spans 13 residues. Between the trimmed V and J ends, which lost 7 bases and 5 bases, there was a span of 14 bases. The CDR3 nucleotides read TGTGCCAGCAATCGGCCCGGGGCGGAGACCCAGTACTTC. This gives the protein CASNRPGAETQYF.

This clonotype was recorded at least ten times. The rearrangement uses TRBV7-6 and TRBJ2-5; unclear D gene. Germline lookup yields CDR1 SGHVS and CDR2 FNYEAQ. V was trimmed by 1 base and J by 5 bases, leaving 8 bases between them. The CDR3 has 13 residues. As DNA, the CDR3 is TGTGCCAGCAGCTTAGTGATGCCGGAGACCCAGTACTTC. It translates to CASSLVMPETQYF.

The table lists this clonotype with many counts. J is TRBJ1-2 and V is TRBV3-1, with a weak D call TRBD1 (5 bases). Looked up from germline, CDR1 is LGHDT and CDR2 is YNNKEL (reference sequence). The CDR3 is made up of 14 amino acids. V shed 5 bases and J shed 4 bases, with 14 bases lying between them. CDR3 DNA: TGTGCCAGCAGCTCACGGGGCGAACTCTATGGCTACACCTTC. Encoded protein: CASSSRGELYGYTF. The full variable domain, its missing parts supplied by reference TRBV3-1 and TRBJ1-2, is DTAVSQTPKYLVTQMGNDKSIKCEQNLGHDTMYWYKQDSKKFLKIMFSYNNKELIINETVPNRFSPKSPDKAHLNLHINSLELGDSAVYFCASSSRGELYGYTFGSGTRLTVV.

This sequence joins TRBV20-1 and TRBJ2-3, with D perhaps matching TRBD2 (5 bases). Trimming took off 0 bases at V and 5 bases at J, with 15 bases between the two ends. The CDR3 extends over 15 amino acids. Germline V gene lookup returns CDR1 DFQATT and CDR2 SNEGSKA (reference sequence). The CDR3 spells CSARDPTTSGDTQYF. DNA for the CDR3: TGCAGTGCTAGAGACCCGACTACCAGCGGAGATACGCAGTATTTT.

The V call is TRBV5-5, the J call TRBJ2-2, with 7 bases fitting TRBD2. Germline V gene data show CDR1 as SGHKS and CDR2 as YYEKEE (reference sequence). The trim removed 7 bases at V and 5 bases at J, leaving 14 bases unmatched. This CDR3 comprises 16 residues. CDR3 residues: CASGGGDGQETGELFF. For the CDR3, the DNA is TGTGCCAGCGGGGGGGGGGACGGACAAGAGACCGGGGAGCTGTTTTTT.

This clonotype was seen at least ten times. In DNA, the CDR3 is TGTGCCAGCAGCGTACAGGGAAATAATTCACCCCTCCACTTT. Encoded protein: CASSVQGNNSPLHF. The chain joins TRBV3-1 to TRBJ1-6, with D possibly TRBD1 on 6 matching bases. Trimming shortened V by 5 bases and J by 5 bases, and 10 bases separated the two germline ends. The CDR3 is 14 amino acids. CDR1 and CDR2 from the germline V gene are LGHDT and YNNKEL (reference sequence).

In this sample, this clonotype turned up many times. The V gene is TRBV20-1, the J gene TRBJ2-1, with TRBD2 identical over 10 bases. CDR3 size: 16 residues. With V trimmed by 6 bases and J by 6 bases, 14 bases remained unmatched. From germline, CDR1 is DFQATT and CDR2 SNEGSKA (reference sequence). The CDR3 DNA follows: TGCAGTGCGGCTAGCGGGGGCATGGTACCGACCAATGAGCAGTTCTTC. Protein sequence: CSAASGGMVPTNEQFF.

This clonotype was observed at least ten times. This rearrangement joins TRBV6-1 to TRBJ1-2; 7 positions match TRBD1. Looked up from germline, CDR1 is MNHNS and CDR2 is SASEGT. V lost 2 bases, J lost 2 bases, and 2 bases stayed unmatched. CDR3 length: 14 amino acids. The CDR3 is CASSESDRNYGYTF. The DNA for the CDR3 is TGTGCCAGCAGTGAATCGGACAGGAACTATGGCTACACCTTC.

The rearrangement joins TRBV28 to TRBJ2-5; the D is unclear. The germline V gene has CDR1 MDHEN and CDR2 SYDVKM. The germline V and J ends were trimmed by 5 bases and 0 bases, with 16 bases remaining between them. The CDR3 loop spans 16 amino acids. The CDR3 is CASSPSRPAYQETQYF. The CDR3 coding sequence is TGTGCCAGCAGTCCGTCCAGACCCGCGTACCAAGAGACCCAGTACTTC.

This clonotype appeared many times. V usage is TRBV28 and J usage is TRBJ1-2; the D gene is possibly TRBD1 (6 bases). CDR1 is MDHEN, CDR2 SYDVKM, per germline. The CDR3 runs 15 residues. V shed 3 bases and J shed 8 bases, with 19 bases lying between them. The CDR3: CASSLGGVWGLGYTF. The CDR3 coding sequence is TGTGCCAGCAGTTTGGGGGGGGTGTGGGGGCTCGGCTACACCTTC.

As DNA, the CDR3 is TGCGCCAGCAGCTCCTCTAGCGGGGAGACCCAGTACTTC. This encodes CASSSSSGETQYF. This chain uses TRBV5-1 with TRBJ2-5; 8 bases agree with TRBD2. The CDR3 covers 13 residues. The germline V gene encodes CDR1 SGHRS and CDR2 YFSETQ. Germline trimming cut 3 bases from V and 5 bases from J; bases unmatched to any gene: 3.

Only a few counts were recorded for this clonotype. The chain has TRBV7-9 and TRBJ2-7, with TRBD2 as a possible D gene (6 bases). V lost 4 bases to trimming and J lost 6 bases, with 13 bases between them. This CDR3 region has 13 residues. CDR1 SEHNR and CDR2 FQNEAQ come from the germline V gene (reference sequence). CDR3 amino acids: CASSSPGLGEQYF. CDR3 DNA: TGTGCCAGCAGCTCCCCGGGACTTGGCGAGCAGTACTTC.

Ten or more counts support this clonotype. The gene calls are TRBV7-9 and TRBJ2-7, with 8 bases aligning to TRBD1. The trim removed 3 bases at V and 1 base at J, leaving 8 bases unmatched. CDR1 SEHNR and CDR2 FQNEAQ come from the germline V gene (reference sequence). The CDR3 has 16 amino acids. The CDR3 DNA is TGTGCCAGCAGCTTGGAACAGGGGGTAAGGTCCTACGAGCAGTACTTC. It is translated as CASSLEQGVRSYEQYF.

The rearrangement links TRBV7-8 to TRBJ2-5; D remains ambiguous. Germline assignment: CDR1 SGHVS and CDR2 FQNEAQ. V lost 3 bases to trimming and J lost 5 bases, with 13 bases between them. There are 14 residues in the CDR3. CDR3 region: CASSFGEPWETQYF. The CDR3 DNA reads as TGTGCCAGCAGCTTTGGGGAACCGTGGGAGACCCAGTACTTC.

This clonotype was counted at least ten times. The chain links TRBV6-5 to TRBJ1-2, with 8 bases aligning to TRBD1. The germline CDR1 and CDR2 sequences are MNHEY and SVGAGI. V gave up 0 bases and J gave up 6 bases; unmatched junction bases: 0. CDR3 length equals 13 residues. This CDR3 reads CASSYSTGDGYTF. The DNA for the CDR3 is TGTGCCAGCAGTTACTCGACAGGGGATGGCTACACCTTC.

Ten or more counts support this clonotype. V and J are TRBV9 and TRBJ1-1, with TRBD1 matching 7 bases. From germline, CDR1 is SGDLS and CDR2 YYNGEE. CDR3 length: 19 amino acids. The V segment lost 0 bases and the J segment 0 bases; nucleotides outside the gene matches: 14. The CDR3 spells CASSVGPAPKTGVNTEAFF. The CDR3 region has the DNA TGTGCCAGCAGCGTAGGTCCGGCGCCGAAAACAGGGGTGAACACTGAAGCTTTCTTT.

This clonotype was detected ten times or more. The rearrangement joins TRBV4-1 to TRBJ1-6; 9 positions agree with TRBD1. Germline V lookup: CDR1 MGHRA, CDR2 YSYEKL. CDR3 length equals 14 residues. The V gene end was trimmed by 4 bases and the J gene end by 7 bases; junction bases not matched to a gene: 2. CDR3 sequence: CASSPGQGNSPLHF. As DNA, the CDR3 is TGCGCCAGCAGCCCGGGACAGGGCAATTCACCCCTCCACTTT.

This clonotype was recorded many times. J is TRBJ2-7 and V is TRBV6-1; maybe TRBD2 (5 bases). Trimming stripped 1 base from V and 0 bases from J, with 10 bases between. The CDR3 totals 15 residues. CDR1 and CDR2 (germline): MNHNS, SASEGT. CDR3 coding DNA: TGTGCCAGCAGTGAAGGGTGGACTGGCTCCTACGAGCAGTACTTC. Encoded protein: CASSEGWTGSYEQYF.

The chain uses TRBV20-1 and TRBJ2-7, with 9 bases lining up with TRBD1. Germline CDR1 reads DFQATT; CDR2 reads SNEGSKA (reference sequence). The CDR3 sequence is 16 residues long. V shed 3 bases, J shed 5 bases, and the junction held 14 bases outside the gene matches. The CDR3 coding sequence is TGCAGTGCTAGCGCAATAGGAATACAGGGGGCCAACGAGCAGTACTTC. Protein: CSASAIGIQGANEQYF.

The V gene is TRBV19, the J gene TRBJ2-1; 8 bases map to TRBD2. V shed 6 bases and J 8 bases; nucleotides not matched to a gene: 21. The germline V gene encodes CDR1 LNHDA and CDR2 SQIVND (reference sequence). The CDR3 loop spans 18 amino acids. The DNA for the CDR3 is TGTGCCAGTAGAACAATATTCCCGTCGGGAGGGATAAGAGATGAGCAGTTCTTC. This gives the protein CASRTIFPSGGIRDEQFF.

This clonotype was counted a few times. J is TRBJ1-4 and V is TRBV5-1; unclear D gene. V was clipped by 3 bases and J by 8 bases, with 14 bases between them. The CDR3 extends over 14 amino acids. Germline loops: CDR1 SGHRS, CDR2 YFSETQ. In nucleotides, the CDR3 is TGCGCCAGCAGCTGGCGGGGAGGAACGGAAAAACTGTTTTTT. This sequence encodes CASSWRGGTEKLFF.

V usage is TRBV6-1 and J usage is TRBJ2-1; maybe TRBD2 (5 bases). The V gene lost 6 bases and the J gene lost 6 bases, with 12 bases spanning the gap. Germline assignment: CDR1 MNHNS and CDR2 SASEGT. CDR3 length: 13 amino acids. CDR3 region: CASSAQLGNEQFF. Here the CDR3 DNA reads TGTGCCAGCAGCGCGCAACTAGGCAATGAGCAGTTCTTC.

This clonotype was seen at least ten times. The CDR3 DNA reads as TGCGCCAGCAGCTTGGGGGGCCTGTCCAAAAACATTCAGTACTTC. Amino acid sequence: CASSLGGLSKNIQYF. The chain has TRBV5-1 and TRBJ2-4, with TRBD1 as a possible D gene (5 bases). The germline V gene encodes CDR1 SGHRS and CDR2 YFSETQ. This CDR3 region has 15 residues. V was cut by 0 bases and J by 2 bases, with 9 bases left in between. The whole variable domain, remainder taken from reference TRBV5-1 and TRBJ2-4, is KAGVTQTPRYLIKTRGQQVTLSCSPISGHRSVSWYQQTPGQGLQFLFEYFSETQRNKGNFPGRFSGRQFSNSRSEMNVSTLELGDSALYLCASSLGGLSKNIQYFGAGTRLSVL.

This clonotype was seen many times. This chain links TRBV20-1 with TRBJ2-7; 7 bases fit TRBD2. The CDR3 consists of 16 residues. Germline V CDR1 and CDR2: DFQATT, SNEGSKA (reference sequence). After removal of 0 bases from V and 0 bases from J, the junction contained 8 bases not matched to a gene. CDR3 bases: TGCAGTGCTAGAGATCTTAGGAGCGGGACCTCCTACGAGCAGTACTTC. This encodes CSARDLRSGTSYEQYF.

This clonotype occurred many times. The chain joins TRBV19 to TRBJ1-6, with TRBD1 matching over 9 bases. CDR3 length: 15 amino acids. V was pared by 3 bases and J by 7 bases, with 4 bases of the junction left unmatched. The V gene's germline CDR1 is LNHDA and CDR2 SQIVND (reference sequence). For the CDR3, the DNA is TGTGCCAGTAGTATCTCACAGGGGGCGAATTCACCCCTCCACTTT. Its protein product is CASSISQGANSPLHF.